This entry lists 29 T cell receptor beta chains sequenced from one sample in a study of blood T cells in healthy people across ages. A J-beta primer mix and a sample-barcoded 5' primer were used in a second PCR of roughly 6 to 11 cycles. TCRdb analysed the 5' RACE reads with MiXCR anew, one entry per CDR3 protein. The data hold over 700,000 distinct CDR3 sequences, with 53% observed a single time. The specimen was blood. These receptor sequences come from a man of 80 years or more in good health.

This clonotype was observed once. The chain uses TRBV20-1 and TRBJ2-4; 9 positions agree with TRBD2. Trimming at V came to 2 bases and at J to 4 bases, leaving 12 bases not matched to a gene. CDR3 length equals 17 residues. The germline CDR1 and CDR2 sequences are DFQATT and SNEGSKA (reference sequence). The CDR3 DNA reads TGCAGTGCTAGACCGTCTGGACTAGCGCTGCGGAAAAACATTCAGTACTTC. Translation: CSARPSGLALRKNIQYF.

This clonotype was detected only a few times. The genes are TRBV7-8 and TRBJ2-1, with 8 positions matching TRBD2. The germline V gene has CDR1 SGHVS and CDR2 FQNEAQ. The ends lost 4 bases at V and 0 bases at J; junction bases unmatched: 5. The CDR3 covers 16 residues. Here the CDR3 reads CASSSNLAGSYNEQFF. CDR3 in DNA: TGTGCCAGCAGCTCAAACCTAGCGGGCTCCTACAATGAGCAGTTCTTC.

The rearrangement uses TRBV5-8 and TRBJ2-1; tentatively, D is TRBD2 (6 bases). V was trimmed by 3 bases and J by 0 bases, leaving 13 bases between them. CDR1 and CDR2 from the germline V gene are SGHTS and YDEGEE. CDR3 length: 16 residues. The CDR3 loop reads CASSWGGASSYNEQFF. For the CDR3, the DNA is TGTGCCAGCAGCTGGGGCGGGGCCAGCTCCTACAATGAGCAGTTCTTC.

The CDR3 protein is CASSPPGAGWGRGVYEQYF. In nucleotides, the CDR3 is TGCGCCAGCAGTCCCCCTGGGGCAGGGTGGGGGAGAGGCGTCTACGAGCAGTACTTC. The V and J genes are TRBV10-2 and TRBJ2-7; possibly TRBD1 or TRBD2 for D (5 bases each). The CDR3 runs to 19 residues. The V and J ends lost 5 bases and 3 bases respectively, with 29 bases between them. Germline values: CDR1 WSHSY, CDR2 SAAADI.

A few counts support this clonotype. This chain links TRBV20-1 with TRBJ1-5; D call uncertain. With 3 bases removed from V and 4 bases from J, the gap between germline ends came to 19 bases. From germline, CDR1 is DFQATT and CDR2 SNEGSKA (reference sequence). There are 16 residues in the CDR3. CDR3 sequence (DNA): TGCAGTGCTAGGTCCACGGGGTCTAACTTAAATCAGCCCCAGCATTTT. Translating gives CSARSTGSNLNQPQHF.

This clonotype was counted between two and nine times. The genes are TRBV2 and TRBJ1-5; possibly TRBD1 for D (5 bases). The CDR3 loop spans 13 amino acids. V was cut by 6 bases and J by 5 bases, with 11 bases left in between. Germline CDR1 SNHLY, CDR2 FYNNEI. This chain's CDR3 is CASRKTGDQPQHF. CDR3 nucleotides: TGTGCCAGCAGAAAAACAGGAGATCAGCCCCAGCATTTT.

The CDR3 protein is CASSLSRSGAYEQYF. The CDR3, as DNA: TGTGCCAGCAGTTTATCCCGAAGCGGGGCCTACGAGCAGTACTTC. The chain uses TRBV12-3 or TRBV12-4 and TRBJ2-5, with TRBD2 identical over 7 bases. The better agreement between TRBJ2-7 and the DNA end casts doubt on the J call. The CDR3 consists of 15 residues.

This clonotype was detected only once. The J gene is TRBJ2-1, the V gene TRBV20-1; TRBD2 matches 8 bases. Looked up from germline, CDR1 is DFQATT and CDR2 is SNEGSKA (reference sequence). Losses at the gene ends were 1 base for V and 6 bases for J; bases not matched to a gene: 5. CDR3 length equals 14 residues. The DNA for the CDR3 is TGCAGTGCTAGAGGCGGGAGGCGACGCAATGAGCAGTTCTTC. Protein product: CSARGGRRRNEQFF.

This chain links TRBV28 with TRBJ2-3; unclear D gene. CDR1 and CDR2 from the germline V gene are MDHEN and SYDVKM. The CDR3 is made up of 14 amino acids. Trimming cost V 5 bases and J 10 bases, with 19 bases left between them. CDR3 protein: CASSILIINQAQYF. In DNA form, the CDR3 reads TGTGCCAGCAGTATCCTCATCATTAACCAGGCGCAGTATTTT.

This clonotype has more than one count but fewer than ten. The chain carries TRBV29-1 and TRBJ2-7; no clear D. Germline loops: CDR1 SQVTM, CDR2 ANQGSEA. With 3 bases removed from V and 4 bases from J, the gap between germline ends came to 10 bases. There are 12 residues in the CDR3. The CDR3 region has the DNA TGCAGCGTTGAGACCCCTCAATACGAGCAGTACTTC. It codes for CSVETPQYEQYF.

This clonotype turned up a few times. The chain combines TRBV24-1 with TRBJ2-7, with 7 bases that match TRBD2. There are 12 residues in the CDR3. Germline V gene lookup returns CDR1 KGHDR and CDR2 SFDVKD. V lost 8 bases and J lost 4; bases outside the gene matches: 4. The chain's CDR3 is CATTPGRYEQYF. For the CDR3, the DNA is TGTGCCACCACCCCCGGGAGGTACGAGCAGTACTTC.

This chain links TRBV20-1 with TRBJ1-5; TRBD1 aligns across 8 bases. CDR1 and CDR2 (germline): DFQATT, SNEGSKA (reference sequence). V gave up 0 bases and J gave up 1 base; unmatched junction bases: 5. There are 16 residues in the CDR3. CDR3 sequence reads: CSAREIGTGSNQPQHF. The CDR3 region has the DNA TGCAGTGCTAGAGAAATCGGGACAGGCAGCAATCAGCCCCAGCATTTT.

This clonotype turned up a few times. V gene TRBV15 combines with J gene TRBJ2-6; D unclear. Trimming shortened V by 1 base and J by 4 bases, and 8 bases separated the two germline ends. There are 15 residues in the CDR3. CDR1 is LNHNV and CDR2 is YYDKDF in the germline V gene (reference sequence). CDR3 amino acids: CATSRVAAGANVLTF. The CDR3 DNA sequence: TGTGCCACCAGCAGAGTGGCGGCGGGGGCCAACGTCCTGACTTTC.

This clonotype was detected only a few times. This chain connects TRBV5-1 to TRBJ1-1; D not resolved. Deletions cut 4 bases from V and 1 base from J, with 11 bases between. Germline CDR1 SGHRS, CDR2 YFSETQ. The CDR3 consists of 14 residues. The DNA for the CDR3 is TGCGCCAGCAGCCTCCGGGCGGGGAACACTGAAGCTTTCTTT. Encoded protein: CASSLRAGNTEAFF.

V and J are TRBV29-1 and TRBJ2-3; D is uncertain. Trimming shortened V by 4 bases and J by 0 bases, and 5 bases separated the two germline ends. This CDR3 has 12 amino acids. The germline V gene has CDR1 SQVTM and CDR2 ANQGSEA. For the CDR3, the DNA is TGCAGCGTTGTTCGGAGCACAGATACGCAGTATTTT. Its translation: CSVVRSTDTQYF.

This clonotype was observed a few times. The gene calls are TRBV9 and TRBJ2-4; TRBD2 is a possible D gene (7 bases). The V gene's germline CDR1 is SGDLS and CDR2 YYNGEE. The CDR3 totals 14 residues. The V and J ends lost 3 bases and 13 bases respectively, with 20 bases between them. CDR3 coding DNA: TGTGCCAGCAGCGCGGGGACAAGGGGAGGGGAGCAGTACTTC. It codes for CASSAGTRGGEQYF.

This clonotype has just a few counts. This rearrangement joins TRBV7-9 to TRBJ1-2; no reliable D call. The CDR3 totals 13 residues. Germline V lookup: CDR1 SEHNR, CDR2 FQNEAQ (reference sequence). Trimming took 5 bases from V and 0 from J, leaving 7 bases between them. The CDR3: CASSSPPNYGYTF. CDR3 DNA sequence: TGTGCCAGCAGCAGTCCCCCTAACTATGGCTACACCTTC.

The chain uses TRBV2 and TRBJ2-7, with 7 bases identical to TRBD2. The CDR3 is 12 residues long. Germline V gene lookup returns CDR1 SNHLY and CDR2 FYNNEI. J lost 7 bases, V lost 5 bases, and 5 bases had no gene match. The CDR3 sequence: CASSRTSREQYF. The CDR3 DNA follows: TGTGCCAGCAGTCGGACTAGTCGTGAGCAGTACTTC.

CDR3: CASSFGPGANEQFF. The DNA for the CDR3 is TGCGCCAGCAGCTTTGGACCAGGGGCCAATGAGCAGTTCTTC. This chain uses TRBV5-1 with TRBJ2-1, with D possibly TRBD1 on 6 matching bases. Germline loops: CDR1 SGHRS, CDR2 YFSETQ. Trimming shortened V by 2 bases and J by 6 bases, and 12 bases separated the two germline ends. This CDR3 spans 14 amino acids.

This clonotype was counted only a few times. The chain links TRBV29-1 to TRBJ2-3; unclear D gene. This CDR3 is built from 11 residues. Germline lookup yields CDR1 SQVTM and CDR2 ANQGSEA. V was trimmed by 7 bases and J by 5 bases, leaving 10 bases between them. This CDR3 is CSANLGDTQYF. CDR3 nucleotides: TGCAGCGCCAACTTGGGAGATACGCAGTATTTT.

This clonotype was counted a few times. The chain carries TRBV7-2 and TRBJ1-6; D may be TRBD1 (5 bases). Germline values: CDR1 SGHTA, CDR2 FQGNSA. This CDR3 is 15 amino acids long. Deletions cut 5 bases from V and 6 bases from J, with 14 bases between. This CDR3 is CASSPRDAGNSPLHF. CDR3 DNA: TGTGCCAGCAGCCCCCGGGACGCGGGTAATTCACCCCTCCACTTT.

This rearrangement joins TRBV6-5 to TRBJ1-2; maybe TRBD1 (6 bases). Germline CDR1 and CDR2: MNHEY and SVGAGI. The CDR3 is made up of 13 amino acids. V lost 6 bases and J lost 4, with 12 bases in between. The CDR3 DNA follows: TGTGCCAGCAGCCGCACAGGGATCTATGGCTACACCTTC. Translated, it gives CASSRTGIYGYTF.

The gene calls are TRBV12-3 or TRBV12-4 and TRBJ2-7, with TRBD1 matching 8 bases. With V trimmed by 7 bases and J by 0 bases, 8 bases remained unmatched. The CDR3 runs to 15 residues. The CDR3: CASTPGQGASYEQYF. Written as DNA, the CDR3 is TGTGCCAGCACGCCGGGGCAGGGGGCCTCCTACGAGCAGTACTTC.

This rearrangement joins TRBV20-1 to TRBJ2-1; 12 positions agree with TRBD2. Trimming cost V 6 bases and J 0 bases; bases outside gene matches: 9. Germline assignment: CDR1 DFQATT and CDR2 SNEGSKA (reference sequence). The CDR3 covers 17 residues. CDR3 region: CSAPGLAGLSSYNEQFF. CDR3 in DNA: TGCAGTGCGCCGGGACTAGCGGGCTTGAGCTCCTACAATGAGCAGTTCTTC.

The gene calls are TRBV29-1 and TRBJ2-7, with D perhaps TRBD1 (6 bases). V was cut by 4 bases and J by 2 bases, with 12 bases left in between. Germline CDR1 SQVTM, CDR2 ANQGSEA. This CDR3 is built from 13 residues. The CDR3 sequence: CSVVGKGAYEQYF. The CDR3 DNA reads as TGCAGCGTTGTCGGGAAGGGGGCCTACGAGCAGTACTTC.

This chain connects TRBV5-1 to TRBJ1-4, with D tentatively TRBD1 (5 bases). The CDR3 spans 14 residues. V lost 4 bases and J lost 7, with 14 bases in between. Germline lookup yields CDR1 SGHRS and CDR2 YFSETQ. The CDR3: CASSRDGEIEKLFF. In DNA, the CDR3 is TGCGCCAGCAGCCGGGACGGGGAGATTGAAAAACTGTTTTTT. Full variable domain (missing parts from reference TRBV5-1 and TRBJ1-4): KAGVTQTPRYLIKTRGQQVTLSCSPISGHRSVSWYQQTPGQGLQFLFEYFSETQRNKGNFPGRFSGRQFSNSRSEMNVSTLELGDSALYLCASSRDGEIEKLFFGSGTQLSVL.

This rearrangement joins TRBV24-1 to TRBJ2-1; TRBD2 matches at 12 bases. The CDR3 totals 15 residues. V was pared by 0 bases and J by 9 bases, with 2 bases of the junction left unmatched. The germline V gene has CDR1 KGHDR and CDR2 SFDVKD. The CDR3 sequence: CATSDLWGLAGEQFF. DNA for the CDR3: TGTGCCACCAGTGATTTGTGGGGACTAGCGGGTGAGCAGTTCTTC.

This rearrangement joins TRBV15 to TRBJ2-5; D unclear. The end of the DNA fits TRBJ2-7 better, so the J call may be wrong. The germline gives CDR1 LNHNV, CDR2 YYDKDF (reference sequence). The CDR3 is 13 residues long. The CDR3 here is CATSRDPVGEQYF. DNA of the CDR3: TGTGCCACCAGCAGAGATCCGGTCGGCGAGCAGTACTTC.

The chain has TRBV11-2 and TRBJ2-4; no definite D call. V was cut by 5 bases and J by 13 bases, with 18 bases left in between. This CDR3 spans 13 amino acids. Germline-derived CDR1 and CDR2 are SGHAT and FQNNGV. CDR3 in DNA: TGTGCCAGCAGCCCAAGCACAGCCCCCATCCAGTACTTC. Residues: CASSPSTAPIQYF. Looking up the rest from reference TRBV11-2 and TRBJ2-4 gives the full variable domain: EAGVAQSPRYKIIEKRQSVAFWCNPISGHATLYWYQQILGQGPKLLIQFQNNGVVDDSQLPKDRFSAERLKGVDSTLKIQPAKLEDSAVYLCASSPSTAPIQYFGAGTRLSVL.